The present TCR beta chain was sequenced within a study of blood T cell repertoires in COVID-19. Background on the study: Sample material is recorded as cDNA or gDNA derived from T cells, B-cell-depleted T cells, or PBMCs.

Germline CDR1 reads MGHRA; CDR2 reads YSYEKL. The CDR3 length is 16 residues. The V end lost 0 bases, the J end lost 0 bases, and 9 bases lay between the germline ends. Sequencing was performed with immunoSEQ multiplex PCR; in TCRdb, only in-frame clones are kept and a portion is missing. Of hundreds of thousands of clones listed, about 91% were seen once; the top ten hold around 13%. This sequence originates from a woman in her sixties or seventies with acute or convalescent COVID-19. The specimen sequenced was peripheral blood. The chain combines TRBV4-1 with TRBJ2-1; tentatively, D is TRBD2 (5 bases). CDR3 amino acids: CASSQDAGSSYNEQFF. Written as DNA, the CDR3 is TGCGCCAGCAGCCAAGATGCGGGCAGCTCCTACAATGAGCAGTTCTTC.